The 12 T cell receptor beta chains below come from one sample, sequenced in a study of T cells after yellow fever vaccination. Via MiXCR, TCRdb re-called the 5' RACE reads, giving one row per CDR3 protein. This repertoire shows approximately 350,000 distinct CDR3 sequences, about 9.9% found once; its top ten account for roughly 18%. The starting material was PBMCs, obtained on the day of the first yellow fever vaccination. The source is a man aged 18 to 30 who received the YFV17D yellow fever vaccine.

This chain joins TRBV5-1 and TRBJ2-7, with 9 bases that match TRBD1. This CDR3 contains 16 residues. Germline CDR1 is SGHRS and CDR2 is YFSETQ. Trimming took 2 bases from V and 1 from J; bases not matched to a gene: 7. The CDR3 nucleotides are TGCGCCAGCAGCTTAGTGGTTGGGACAGGGTCCTACGAGCAGTACTTC. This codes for CASSLVVGTGSYEQYF.

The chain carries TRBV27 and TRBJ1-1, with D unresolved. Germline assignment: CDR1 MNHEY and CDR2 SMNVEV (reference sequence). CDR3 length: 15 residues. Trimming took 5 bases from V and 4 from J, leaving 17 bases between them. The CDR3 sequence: CASSLYHGRGTEAFF. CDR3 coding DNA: TGTGCCAGCAGTCTCTATCACGGACGGGGCACTGAAGCTTTCTTT.

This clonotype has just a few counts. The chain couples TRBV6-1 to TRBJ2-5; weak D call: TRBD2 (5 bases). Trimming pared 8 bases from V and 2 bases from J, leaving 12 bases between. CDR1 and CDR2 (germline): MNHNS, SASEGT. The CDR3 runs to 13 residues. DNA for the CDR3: TGTGCCAGCGATATCCCGGGGCAAGAGACCCAGTACTTC. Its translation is CASDIPGQETQYF.

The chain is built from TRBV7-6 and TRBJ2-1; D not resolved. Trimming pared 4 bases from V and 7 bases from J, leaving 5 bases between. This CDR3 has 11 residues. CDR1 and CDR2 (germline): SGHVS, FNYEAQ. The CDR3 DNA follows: TGTGCCAGCAGCTCCCGGAATGAGCAGTTCTTC. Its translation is CASSSRNEQFF.

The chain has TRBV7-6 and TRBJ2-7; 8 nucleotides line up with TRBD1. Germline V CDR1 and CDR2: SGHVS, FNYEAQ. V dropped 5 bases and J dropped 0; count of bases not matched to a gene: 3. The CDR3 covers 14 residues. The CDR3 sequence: CASSPRGPSYEQYF. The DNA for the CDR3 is TGTGCCAGCAGCCCCAGGGGGCCCTCCTACGAGCAGTACTTC.

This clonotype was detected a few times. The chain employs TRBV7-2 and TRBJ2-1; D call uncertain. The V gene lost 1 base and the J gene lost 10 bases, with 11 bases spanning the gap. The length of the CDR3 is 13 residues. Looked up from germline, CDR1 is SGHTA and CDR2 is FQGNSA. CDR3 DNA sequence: TGTGCCAGCAGCTTAGACCTTCGGGTGGAGCAGTTCTTC. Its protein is CASSLDLRVEQFF.

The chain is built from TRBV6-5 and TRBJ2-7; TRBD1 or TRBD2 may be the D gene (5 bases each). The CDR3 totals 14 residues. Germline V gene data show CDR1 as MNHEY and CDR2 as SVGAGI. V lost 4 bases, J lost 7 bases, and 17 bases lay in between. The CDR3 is CASSLGTTLGEQYF. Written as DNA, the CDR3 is TGTGCCAGCAGTTTGGGGACGACGCTGGGGGAGCAGTACTTC.

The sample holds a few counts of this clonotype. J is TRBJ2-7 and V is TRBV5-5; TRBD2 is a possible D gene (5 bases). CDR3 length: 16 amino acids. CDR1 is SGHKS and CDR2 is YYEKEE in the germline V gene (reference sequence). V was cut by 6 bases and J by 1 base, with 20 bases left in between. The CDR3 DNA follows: TGTGCCAGCAACCTAGCCCTACCGTCTCGATCCTACGAGCAGTACTTC. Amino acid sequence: CASNLALPSRSYEQYF. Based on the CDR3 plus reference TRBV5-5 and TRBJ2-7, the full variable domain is DAGVTQSPTHLIKTRGQQVTLRCSPISGHKSVSWYQQVLGQGPQFIFQYYEKEERGRGNFPDRFSARQFPNYSSELNVNALLLGDSALYLCASNLALPSRSYEQYFGPGTRLTVT.

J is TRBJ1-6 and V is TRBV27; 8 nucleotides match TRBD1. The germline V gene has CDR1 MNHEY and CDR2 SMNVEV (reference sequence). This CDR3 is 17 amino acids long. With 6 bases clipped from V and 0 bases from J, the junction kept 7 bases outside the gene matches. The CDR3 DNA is TGTGCCAGCAGGCCACGACAGGGGAGCTCCTATAATTCACCCCTCCACTTT. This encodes CASRPRQGSSYNSPLHF.

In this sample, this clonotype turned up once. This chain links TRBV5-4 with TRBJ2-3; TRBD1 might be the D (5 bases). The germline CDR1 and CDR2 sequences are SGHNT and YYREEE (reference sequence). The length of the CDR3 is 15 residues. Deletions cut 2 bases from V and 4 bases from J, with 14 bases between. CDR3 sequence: CASSLRSQGPDTQYF. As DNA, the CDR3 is TGTGCCAGCAGCTTAAGGTCCCAGGGCCCAGATACGCAGTATTTT.

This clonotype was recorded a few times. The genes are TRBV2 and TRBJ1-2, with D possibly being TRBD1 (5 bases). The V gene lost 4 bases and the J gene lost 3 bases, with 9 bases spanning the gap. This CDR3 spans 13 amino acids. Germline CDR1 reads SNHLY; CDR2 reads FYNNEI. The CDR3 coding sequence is TGTGCCAGCAGTGTAGAAGGGGACTATGGCTACACCTTC. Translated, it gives CASSVEGDYGYTF. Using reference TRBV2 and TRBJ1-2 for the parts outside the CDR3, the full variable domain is EPEVTQTPSHQVTQMGQEVILRCVPISNHLYFYWYRQILGQKVEFLVSFYNNEISEKSEIFDDQFSVERPDGSNFTLKIRSTKLEDSAMYFCASSVEGDYGYTFGSGTRLTVV.

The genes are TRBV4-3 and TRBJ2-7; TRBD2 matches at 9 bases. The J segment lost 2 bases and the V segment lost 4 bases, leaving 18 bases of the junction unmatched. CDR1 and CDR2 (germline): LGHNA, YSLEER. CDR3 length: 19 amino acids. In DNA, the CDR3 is TGCGCCAGCAGCCTAGAACTAGCGGGTCCGTCCGTGGCTCCCTACGAGCAGTACTTC. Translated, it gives CASSLELAGPSVAPYEQYF.